This T cell receptor (beta chain) was retrieved from a study of CD8 T cells in ankylosing spondylitis. Whole-study findings and limits: The study looked at matched synovial fluid samples from ankylosing spondylitis patients. Disease-linked clones were reported to be significantly enriched there. A subset of motif variants has previously been described in the synovial fluid and blood of reactive arthritis.

TCRdb ran MiXCR on the 5' RACE reads and lists one entry per CDR3 protein. The sample yields about 220,000 distinct CDR3 sequences, approximately 10% seen once. In regard to this clonotype: Its specificity is not known. The junction shows a germline mismatch at one end, possibly a read error.

There are 11 residues in the CDR3. Germline CDR1 reads ENHRY; CDR2 reads SYGVKD. This sequence originates from a male donor with ankylosing spondylitis or in good health (not recorded which). This sequence joins TRBV10-3 and TRBJ2-5; D is undetermined. Sequenced: blood, either unsorted or a sorted T cell fraction (not recorded which). The DNA of the CDR3 is TGTGCCATCAATGAGTCAGAGACCCAGTACTTC. This sequence encodes CAINESETQYF.